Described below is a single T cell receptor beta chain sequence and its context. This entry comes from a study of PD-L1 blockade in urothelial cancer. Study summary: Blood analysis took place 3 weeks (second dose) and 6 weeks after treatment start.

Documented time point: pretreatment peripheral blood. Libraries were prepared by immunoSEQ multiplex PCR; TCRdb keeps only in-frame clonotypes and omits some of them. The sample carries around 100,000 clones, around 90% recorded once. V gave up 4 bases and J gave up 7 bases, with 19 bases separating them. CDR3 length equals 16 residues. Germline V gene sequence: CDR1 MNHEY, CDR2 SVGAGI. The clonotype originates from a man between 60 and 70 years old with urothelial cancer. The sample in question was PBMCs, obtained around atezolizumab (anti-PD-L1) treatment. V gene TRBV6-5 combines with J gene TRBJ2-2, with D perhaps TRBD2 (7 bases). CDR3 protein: CASSSWDTSAVGELFF. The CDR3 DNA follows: TGTGCCAGCAGTTCGTGGGACACTAGCGCCGTCGGGGAGCTGTTTTTT.